This T cell receptor (beta chain) was captured in a study of identical twins. Study-level findings and limits: Models underestimated TCR alpha sharing (out-of-frame) in monozygotic twins.

This clonotype was counted between two and nine times. The target antigen is unknown. V lost 4 bases and J 7 bases, leaving 10 bases between the germline ends. Germline V CDR1 and CDR2: MNHNS, SASEGT. The CDR3 is made up of 12 amino acids. Unique molecular identifiers were present on cDNA, and template switching added a universal primer site. TCRdb passed the 5' RACE reads through MiXCR, listing each CDR3 protein once. The repertoire holds roughly 1,500,000 distinct CDR3 sequences, with about 32% as singletons. This clonotype was obtained from a newborn girl in good health. Sequencing was performed on cord blood. The chain joins TRBV6-1 to TRBJ1-1; D gene uncertain. CDR3 in DNA: TGTGCCAGCAGTGTCGTACACCTTGAAGCTTTCTTT. This sequence encodes CASSVVHLEAFF.